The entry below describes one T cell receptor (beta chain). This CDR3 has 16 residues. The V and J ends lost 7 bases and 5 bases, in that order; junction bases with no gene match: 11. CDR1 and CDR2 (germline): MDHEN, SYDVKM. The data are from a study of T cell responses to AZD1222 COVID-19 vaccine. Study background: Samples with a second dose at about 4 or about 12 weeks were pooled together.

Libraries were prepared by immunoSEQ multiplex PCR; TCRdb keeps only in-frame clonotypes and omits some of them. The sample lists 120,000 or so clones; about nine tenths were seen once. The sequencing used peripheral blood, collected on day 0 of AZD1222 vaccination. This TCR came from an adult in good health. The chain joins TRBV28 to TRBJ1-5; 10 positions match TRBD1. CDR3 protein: CASTTRGQGDYQPQHF. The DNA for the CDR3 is TGTGCCAGCACGACTCGAGGACAGGGGGACTATCAGCCCCAGCATTTT. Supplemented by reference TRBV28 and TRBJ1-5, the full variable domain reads DVKVTQSSRYLVKRTGEKVFLECVQDMDHENMFWYRQDPGLGLRLIYFSYDVKMKEKGDIPEGYSVSREKKERFSLILESASTNQTSMYLCASTTRGQGDYQPQHFGDGTRLSIL.